Listed below are T cell receptor beta chains from one sample, sequenced in a study of T cells in Graves' hyperthyroidism and ophthalmopathy. TCRdb recomputed calls from the multiplex PCR reads with MiXCR, one row per CDR3 protein. The profile shows a few hundred thousand distinct CDR3 sequences, less than 25% of them singletons. The sample comprised blood. These receptors were obtained from a man younger than 35 with Graves' hyperthyroidism. CDR3s leave out the opening cysteine and the closing phenylalanine or tryptophan. Fields, in order: J gene, D gene, V gene, clone size, CDR3 protein. The D gene is left open where the match is weak. Clone size is not always given. Where it is, it says once, few, many or a class for expanded clones.

J gene: TRBJ1-5; D gene: NA; V gene: TRBV10-2; clone size: NA; CDR3 protein: ASSHQGYQPQH
J gene: TRBJ2-7; D gene: NA; V gene: TRBV20-1; clone size: NA; CDR3 protein: SAAGTRLAEQY
J gene: TRBJ2-7; D gene: NA; V gene: TRBV4-1; clone size: NA; CDR3 protein: ASSQETGNSYEQY
J gene: TRBJ1-2; D gene: NA; V gene: TRBV9; clone size: once; CDR3 protein: ASSVDPTGYGYT
J gene: TRBJ1-1; D gene: NA; V gene: TRBV2; clone size: many; CDR3 protein: ASSDLPDRNTEAF
J gene: TRBJ2-7; D gene: NA; V gene: TRBV29-1; clone size: NA; CDR3 protein: SVRIDRVRQY
J gene: TRBJ2-6; D gene: NA; V gene: TRBV20-1; clone size: many; CDR3 protein: SATESGANVLT
J gene: TRBJ2-3; D gene: NA; V gene: TRBV28; clone size: NA; CDR3 protein: ASSTVSTDTQY
J gene: TRBJ1-1; D gene: NA; V gene: TRBV7-9; clone size: many; CDR3 protein: ASSRQEGTEAF
J gene: TRBJ1-5; D gene: NA; V gene: TRBV12-3/TRBV12-4; clone size: many; CDR3 protein: ASSIQGNNQPQH
J gene: TRBJ1-1; D gene: TRBD1; V gene: TRBV11-2; clone size: few; CDR3 protein: ASSLVPLIKGDRVSTEAF
J gene: TRBJ2-7; D gene: NA; V gene: TRBV28; clone size: many; CDR3 protein: ASRDPLRGYEQY
J gene: TRBJ2-2; D gene: NA; V gene: TRBV24-1; clone size: many; CDR3 protein: ATSDPLLEYDTGELF
J gene: TRBJ1-6; D gene: TRBD1; V gene: TRBV28; clone size: NA; CDR3 protein: ASSSLGQGRSPLH
J gene: TRBJ1-1; D gene: NA; V gene: TRBV28; clone size: many; CDR3 protein: ASSFADGNLNTEAF
J gene: TRBJ1-2; D gene: NA; V gene: TRBV30; clone size: many; CDR3 protein: AWSGLQGGYT
J gene: TRBJ2-5; D gene: NA; V gene: TRBV11-1; clone size: many; CDR3 protein: ASSSPLEGETQY
J gene: TRBJ1-2; D gene: TRBD1; V gene: TRBV20-1; clone size: many; CDR3 protein: SAAGTGGNYGYT
J gene: TRBJ2-7; D gene: NA; V gene: TRBV6-1; clone size: many; CDR3 protein: AITSGPSYEQY
J gene: TRBJ2-7; D gene: TRBD1; V gene: TRBV6-5; clone size: many; CDR3 protein: ASRPWRDRTDEQY
J gene: TRBJ1-1; D gene: NA; V gene: TRBV9; clone size: few; CDR3 protein: ASSVGDVRTEAF
J gene: TRBJ1-1; D gene: NA; V gene: TRBV15; clone size: NA; CDR3 protein: ATSLRVVGTEAF
J gene: TRBJ2-2; D gene: NA; V gene: TRBV9; clone size: NA; CDR3 protein: ASSVKLELPGELF
J gene: TRBJ1-1; D gene: NA; V gene: TRBV5-1; clone size: many; CDR3 protein: ASSWEWNTEAF
J gene: TRBJ2-5; D gene: NA; V gene: TRBV7-9; clone size: many; CDR3 protein: ASSSSGGRGETQY
J gene: TRBJ2-7; D gene: TRBD2; V gene: TRBV6-1; clone size: NA; CDR3 protein: ASSEDSGGASYEQY
J gene: TRBJ1-4; D gene: NA; V gene: TRBV28; clone size: many; CDR3 protein: ASSPRTEKLF
J gene: TRBJ1-1; D gene: NA; V gene: TRBV7-8; clone size: many; CDR3 protein: ASSLEAGLQNGAF
J gene: TRBJ1-1; D gene: NA; V gene: TRBV6-1; clone size: many; CDR3 protein: ASSPRRPDTEAF
J gene: TRBJ2-7; D gene: NA; V gene: TRBV28; clone size: many; CDR3 protein: ASTYSSPYEQY
J gene: TRBJ2-5; D gene: TRBD2; V gene: TRBV3-1; clone size: NA; CDR3 protein: ASSQTGLAGGETQY
J gene: TRBJ2-5; D gene: NA; V gene: TRBV19; clone size: many; CDR3 protein: ASTGKFGETQH
J gene: TRBJ2-2; D gene: NA; V gene: TRBV9; clone size: NA; CDR3 protein: ASSEEGIGEKLF
J gene: TRBJ2-2; D gene: NA; V gene: TRBV20-1; clone size: few; CDR3 protein: SARPPGRKSGELF
J gene: TRBJ1-1; D gene: NA; V gene: TRBV9; clone size: few; CDR3 protein: ASSVGPSNTEAF
J gene: TRBJ2-5; D gene: TRBD1; V gene: TRBV12-3/TRBV12-4; clone size: NA; CDR3 protein: ASNRDSQQETQY
J gene: TRBJ1-1; D gene: NA; V gene: TRBV19; clone size: many; CDR3 protein: ASTKWENTEAF
J gene: TRBJ1-1; D gene: NA; V gene: TRBV15; clone size: NA; CDR3 protein: ATSRDWTEAF
J gene: TRBJ2-3; D gene: NA; V gene: TRBV6-1; clone size: NA; CDR3 protein: ASSTIDPRWDTQY
J gene: TRBJ1-2; D gene: NA; V gene: TRBV6-1; clone size: NA; CDR3 protein: ASSEIPPAPRYT
J gene: TRBJ1-3; D gene: NA; V gene: TRBV20-1; clone size: many; CDR3 protein: SALGRSGNTIY